Given below is one T cell receptor beta chain in context. Antigen: not known. From RNA transcripts, TCR beta CDR3 regions were amplified. First-round RT-PCR targeting the TCR CDR3 was performed with the HTBI primer set. TCRdb fed the multiplex PCR reads into MiXCR, producing one record per CDR3 protein. The table records about 340,000 distinct CDR3 sequences, 15% to 20% of them present only once. These data come from a study of T cells in Graves' hyperthyroidism and ophthalmopathy. Findings of the study overall: For ophthalmopathy, model prediction preceded onset by a median about 6.2 months. Most thyroid-expanded clonotypes above 0.001 were also found in blood.

The diagnostic basis comprised clinical symptoms, serum thyroxine and TRAb, thyroid ultrasound and orbital computed tomography. The CDR3 has 11 residues. Germline V gene lookup returns CDR1 MNHEY and CDR2 SVGAGI. V was pared by 5 bases and J by 11 bases, with 12 bases between. The sample comprised blood. The V gene is TRBV6-5, the J gene TRBJ1-1, with D possibly TRBD1 on 5 matching bases. The origin of this receptor is a woman in her forties or fifties with Graves' hyperthyroidism. CDR3: CASSGRGWAFF. DNA of the CDR3: TGTGCCAGCAGTGGTAGGGGTTGGGCTTTCTTT.